The rows below give T cell receptor beta chains drawn from one sample of a study of T cell responses to AZD1222 COVID-19 vaccine. The assay was immunoSEQ multiplex PCR, and TCRdb's table has in-frame clones only and misses some. The sample contains roughly 180,000 clones, about 85% of which appear only once. The sample consisted of peripheral blood, taken on day 0 of AZD1222 vaccination. Receptors originate from an adult in good health. CDR3s include the opening cysteine and the closing phenylalanine or tryptophan. Clone size is given for some rows only: seen once, a few or many times, or a class if the clone is expanded.

v_call | clone_size | cdr3_aa
TRBV6-5 | . | CASRQGLSGNTIYF
TRBV28 | . | CASSRLRLAGPGTDTQYF
TRBV7-9 | . | CASRREFPYEQYF
TRBV5-6 | once | CASSSRDYGYTF
TRBV9 | . | CASSEGGQRVLQYF
TRBV10-1 | once | CASSASAARGYTF
TRBV4-1 | . | CASSQDLGLATGELFF
TRBV2 | . | CASSQQGVQDTQYF
TRBV6-1 | . | CASSEPGRLSGRLETQYF
TRBV18 | . | CASFLSLGGEGYGYTF
TRBV30 | . | CAWRGTSGRYEQYF
TRBV6-5 | . | CASSSAGGVRTEAFF
TRBV7-2 | . | CASSLGGAGSPLHF
TRBV6-5 | . | CASTDPMTGNYGYTF
TRBV28 | . | CASSPRTLDSNQPQHF
TRBV9 | . | CASSYQEYTGELFF
TRBV7-2 | once | CASSLVAGGSDTQYF
TRBV6-5 | . | CASSYSGTRQPQHF
TRBV10-1 | once | CASSESSALTNYGYTF
TRBV5-4 | . | CASSLPGHNFSGNQPQHF
TRBV28 | . | CASSFRQLISYEQYF
TRBV28 | . | CASSPAGGRGEKLFF
TRBV6-5 | . | CASTYDRGPTGELFF
TRBV19 | . | CASSFGQGVRNEKLFF
TRBV18 | . | CASSLYTRQARVGEQFF
TRBV5-1 | . | CASSSLSDSYEQYF
TRBV15 | once | CATSSNRGLGYGYTF
TRBV7-9 | . | CASSLSGGLYGYTF
TRBV6-1 | few | CASSEVGWAYEQYF